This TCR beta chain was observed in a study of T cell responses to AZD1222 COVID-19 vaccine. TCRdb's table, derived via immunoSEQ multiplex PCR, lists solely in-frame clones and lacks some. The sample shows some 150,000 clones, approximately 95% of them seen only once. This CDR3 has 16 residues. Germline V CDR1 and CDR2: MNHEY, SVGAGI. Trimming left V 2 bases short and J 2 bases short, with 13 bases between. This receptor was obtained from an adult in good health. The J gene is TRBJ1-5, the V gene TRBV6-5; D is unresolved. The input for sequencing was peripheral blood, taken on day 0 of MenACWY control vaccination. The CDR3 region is CASSYKGPSGNQPQHF. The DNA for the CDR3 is TGTGCCAGCAGTTACAAGGGCCCCTCGGGCAATCAGCCCCAGCATTTT.